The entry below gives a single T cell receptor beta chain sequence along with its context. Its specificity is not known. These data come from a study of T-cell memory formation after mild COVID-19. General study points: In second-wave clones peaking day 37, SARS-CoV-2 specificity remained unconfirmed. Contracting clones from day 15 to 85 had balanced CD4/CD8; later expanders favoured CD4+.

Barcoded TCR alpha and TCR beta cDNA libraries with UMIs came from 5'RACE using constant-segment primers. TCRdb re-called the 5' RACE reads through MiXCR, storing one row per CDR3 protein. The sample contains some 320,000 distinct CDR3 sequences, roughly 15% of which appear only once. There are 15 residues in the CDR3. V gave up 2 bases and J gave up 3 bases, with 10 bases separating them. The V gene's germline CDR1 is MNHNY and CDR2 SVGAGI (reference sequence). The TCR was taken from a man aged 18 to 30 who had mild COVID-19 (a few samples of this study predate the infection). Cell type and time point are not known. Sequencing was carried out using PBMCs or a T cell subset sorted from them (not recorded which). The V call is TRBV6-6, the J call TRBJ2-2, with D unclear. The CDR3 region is CASSYNSPHTGELFF. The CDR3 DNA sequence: TGTGCCAGCAGTTACAACTCGCCGCACACCGGGGAGCTGTTTTTT.